This is a list of T cell receptor beta chains from one sample in a study of T cell changes during pregnancy in multiple sclerosis. Profiled with immunoSEQ multiplex PCR; TCRdb holds only in-frame clones, not every one. The profile shows 93,000 or so clones, 92% of them singletons. Sequenced here: peripheral blood, sampled after pregnancy. The receptors shown here come from a female donor with multiple sclerosis, enrolled in a pregnancy study. Each CDR3 is given with its conserved first and last residue. D genes are given only for firm matches. The size entry is marked missing in some rows and otherwise reads once, few, many or a size class.

V gene: TRBV30; clone size: .; J gene: TRBJ2-7; D gene: .; CDR3 protein: CAWSLSAYEQYF; CDR3 DNA: TGTGCCTGGAGTTTATCGGCCTACGAGCAGTACTTC
V gene: TRBV21-1; clone size: .; J gene: TRBJ1-4; D gene: .; CDR3 protein: CASSKGCGAGGLFF; CDR3 DNA: TGTGCCAGCAGCAAAGGGTGCGGGGCCGGAGGACTGTTTTTT
V gene: TRBV10-3; clone size: .; J gene: TRBJ1-1; D gene: TRBD1; CDR3 protein: CAISAIRDRPGAFF; CDR3 DNA: TGTGCCATCAGTGCAATCCGGGACAGGCCGGGGGCTTTCTTT
V gene: TRBV9; clone size: .; J gene: TRBJ2-5; D gene: TRBD2; CDR3 protein: CASNGGAYETQYF; CDR3 DNA: TGTGCCAGCAACGGGGGGGCCTACGAGACCCAGTACTTC
V gene: TRBV29-1; clone size: .; J gene: TRBJ2-3; D gene: .; CDR3 protein: CSVSTTGRDTQYF; CDR3 DNA: TGCAGCGTTAGCACGACCGGGAGAGATACGCAGTATTTT
V gene: TRBV7-2; clone size: .; J gene: TRBJ2-5; D gene: .; CDR3 protein: CASSFHLGEGQETQYF; CDR3 DNA: TGTGCCAGCAGCTTCCACTTGGGAGAAGGGCAAGAGACCCAGTACTTC
V gene: TRBV4-1; clone size: .; J gene: TRBJ2-3; D gene: .; CDR3 protein: CASSQEVSRAIGTDTQYF; CDR3 DNA: TGCGCCAGCAGCCAAGAAGTGTCCAGGGCGATTGGCACAGATACGCAGTATTTT
V gene: TRBV12-5; clone size: .; J gene: TRBJ1-1; D gene: .; CDR3 protein: CASGNRDIYTEAFF; CDR3 DNA: TGTGCTAGTGGTAACCGGGACATTTACACTGAAGCTTTCTTT
V gene: TRBV7-2; clone size: .; J gene: TRBJ2-7; D gene: .; CDR3 protein: CASSLAGGVTYEQYF; CDR3 DNA: TGTGCCAGCAGCTTAGCCGGCGGGGTAACCTACGAGCAGTACTTC
V gene: TRBV7-3; clone size: once; J gene: TRBJ2-3; D gene: .; CDR3 protein: CASSFAGNSATDTQYF; CDR3 DNA: TGTGCCAGCAGCTTCGCGGGGAATAGCGCTACAGATACGCAGTATTTT
V gene: TRBV11-3; clone size: .; J gene: TRBJ2-2; D gene: .; CDR3 protein: CASSLEGSQRTGELFF; CDR3 DNA: TGTGCCAGCAGCTTAGAAGGGTCTCAGCGGACGGGGGAGCTGTTTTTT
V gene: TRBV19; clone size: .; J gene: TRBJ1-2; D gene: .; CDR3 protein: CASSIDRSGDGYTF; CDR3 DNA: TGTGCCAGTAGTATAGATCGCTCAGGGGATGGCTACACCTTC
V gene: TRBV6-1; clone size: .; J gene: TRBJ2-7; D gene: TRBD2; CDR3 protein: CASSEAPGGAYEQYF; CDR3 DNA: TGTGCCAGCAGTGAAGCGCCGGGAGGGGCCTACGAGCAGTACTTC
V gene: TRBV6-5; clone size: .; J gene: TRBJ1-1; D gene: .; CDR3 protein: CASIPGQNTEAFF; CDR3 DNA: TGTGCCAGCATCCCGGGACAGAACACTGAAGCTTTCTTT
V gene: TRBV7-9; clone size: once; J gene: TRBJ2-7; D gene: TRBD2; CDR3 protein: CASSLRPLAGGSYEQYF; CDR3 DNA: TGTGCCAGCAGCTTACGACCTCTAGCGGGGGGCTCCTACGAGCAGTACTTC
V gene: TRBV2; clone size: once; J gene: TRBJ2-3; D gene: .; CDR3 protein: CASSEVWGPRQYF; CDR3 DNA: TGTGCCAGCAGCGAGGTCTGGGGCCCAAGGCAGTATTTT